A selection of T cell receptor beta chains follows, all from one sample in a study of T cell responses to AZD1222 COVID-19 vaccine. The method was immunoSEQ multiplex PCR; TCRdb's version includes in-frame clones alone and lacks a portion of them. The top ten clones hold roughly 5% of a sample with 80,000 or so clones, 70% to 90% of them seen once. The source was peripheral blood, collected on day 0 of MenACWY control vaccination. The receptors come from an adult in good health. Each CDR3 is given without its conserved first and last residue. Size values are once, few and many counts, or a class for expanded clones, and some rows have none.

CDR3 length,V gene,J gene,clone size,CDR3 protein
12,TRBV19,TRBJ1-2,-,ASRPSVLNYGYT
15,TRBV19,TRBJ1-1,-,ASRQRPGAGTNTEAF
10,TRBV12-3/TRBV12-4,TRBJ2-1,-,ASSSQGRVQF
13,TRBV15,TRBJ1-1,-,ATSRDIGYVTEAF
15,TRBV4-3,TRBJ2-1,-,ASSQDGGRGYYNEQF
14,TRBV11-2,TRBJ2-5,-,ASSLGGPGGQETQY
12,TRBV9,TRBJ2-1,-,ASSVVGRSDEQF
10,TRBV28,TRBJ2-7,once,ASSLKRNEQY
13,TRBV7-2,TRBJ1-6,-,ASRLSQGLNSPLH
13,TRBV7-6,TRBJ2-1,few,ASSLGGVGNNEQF
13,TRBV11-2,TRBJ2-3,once,ASTPWDSRTDTQY
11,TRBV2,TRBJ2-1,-,ASSAGQVNEQF
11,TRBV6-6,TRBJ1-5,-,ASSAGNNQPQH
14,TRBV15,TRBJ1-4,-,ATSRVRDTTNEKLF
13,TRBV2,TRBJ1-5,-,ASSTDGLFNQPQH
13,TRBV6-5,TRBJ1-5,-,ASSLQGIGNQPQH
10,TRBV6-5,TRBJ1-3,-,ASISSGNTIY
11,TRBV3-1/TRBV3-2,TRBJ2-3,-,ASSSSGTDTQY
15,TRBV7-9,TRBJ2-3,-,ASSNGRSPPSTDTQY
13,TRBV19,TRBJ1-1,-,ASTQGVTLNTEAF
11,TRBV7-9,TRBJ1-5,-,ASSLESNQPQH
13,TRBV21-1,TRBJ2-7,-,ASRRDRPYTYEQY
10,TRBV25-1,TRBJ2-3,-,ASSSSTDTQY
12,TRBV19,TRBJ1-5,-,ASATGGGNQPQH
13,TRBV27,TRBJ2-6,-,ASSLMVPGANVLT
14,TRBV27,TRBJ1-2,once,ASSFTAGRTIYGYT
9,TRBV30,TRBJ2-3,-,AWRPDDTQY
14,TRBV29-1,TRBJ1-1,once,SVLTLLQGWYTEAF
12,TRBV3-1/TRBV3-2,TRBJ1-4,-,ASSRKGDNEKLF
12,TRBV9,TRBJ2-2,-,ASSAGRGIGELF
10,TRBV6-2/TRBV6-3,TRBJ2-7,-,ASSYFVYEQY
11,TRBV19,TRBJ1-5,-,ASSIPFGQPQH
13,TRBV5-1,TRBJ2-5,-,ASSLPQGVQETQY